The 27 T cell receptor beta chains in this list originate from one sample, sequenced in a study of cytomegalovirus exposure and HLA in healthy donors listed by TCRdb under 2017. Receptors were amplified or captured by the immunoSEQ multiplex PCR assay. For the multiplex PCR, a mixture combining 60 forward primers for TCR Vbeta segments and 13 reverse primers for TCR Jbeta segments was used. TCRdb limited this immuneACCESS table to in-frame rearrangements with V and J called. A share of clones is missing; checked studies link under half to unresolved V genes, and the rest is unexplained. This sample is represented by about 160,000 clones; 85% of them were singletons. More than 2% of the sample rests with the top ten. Sequenced sample: PBMCs. The receptors originated from a man between 18 and 29 years old in good health and CMV-seropositive.

The chain links TRBV29-1 to TRBJ1-4, with a weak D call TRBD1 (5 bases). The CDR3 spans 13 residues. Trimming took 2 bases from V and 7 from J, leaving 11 bases between them. Germline CDR1 SQVTM, CDR2 ANQGSEA. Here the CDR3 reads CSVESQGGEKLFF. The CDR3 nucleotides read TGCAGCGTTGAATCCCAGGGTGGTGAAAAACTGTTTTTT.

The chain uses TRBV4-2 and TRBJ1-2; the D gene is possibly TRBD1 (5 bases). This CDR3 has 15 amino acids. With 1 base removed from V and 8 bases from J, the gap between germline ends came to 17 bases. Germline lookup yields CDR1 LGHNA and CDR2 YNFKEQ. The CDR3 sequence is CASSQVAREEEGYTF. In DNA form, the CDR3 reads TGTGCCAGCAGCCAAGTAGCCAGGGAAGAGGAAGGCTACACCTTC.

The chain carries TRBV9 and TRBJ1-1; tentatively, D is TRBD1 (5 bases). This CDR3 spans 15 amino acids. Germline V gene sequence: CDR1 SGDLS, CDR2 YYNGEE. The V and J ends lost 5 bases and 1 base respectively, with 15 bases between them. Here the CDR3 DNA reads TGTGCCAGCAGAGGTATTGGGGCGACGAACACTGAAGCTTTCTTT. It encodes CASRGIGATNTEAFF.

This chain links TRBV5-6 with TRBJ2-5; 7 bases agree with TRBD1. CDR3 length equals 15 residues. The germline CDR1 and CDR2 sequences are SGHDT and YYEEEE. Trimming cost V 2 bases and J 2 bases; bases outside gene matches: 6. The CDR3 region has the DNA TGTGCCAGCAGCTTCCGACAGGGCGGACAAGAGACCCAGTACTTC. Residues: CASSFRQGGQETQYF. Combining the CDR3 with reference TRBV5-6 and TRBJ2-5 gives the whole variable domain DAGVTQSPTHLIKTRGQQVTLRCSPKSGHDTVSWYQQALGQGPQFIFQYYEEEERQRGNFPDRFSGHQFPNYSSELNVNALLLGDSALYLCASSFRQGGQETQYFGPGTRLLVL.

The CDR3 spells CASSVAGRMTGELFF. DNA of the CDR3: TGTGCCAGCAGCGTAGCGGGGAGGATGACCGGGGAGCTGTTTTTT. This sequence joins TRBV9 and TRBJ2-2; tentative D call: TRBD2 (6 bases). The CDR3 loop spans 15 amino acids. V lost 0 bases, J lost 5 bases, and 11 bases lay in between. Per germline, CDR1 SGDLS and CDR2 YYNGEE.

This clone has only one observation. Written as DNA, the CDR3 is TGTGCCACCAGCGAGGAGACTAATGTCGACGAGCAGTACTTC. It translates to CATSEETNVDEQYF. V gene TRBV15 combines with J gene TRBJ2-7, with D possibly TRBD2 on 5 matching bases. CDR1 is LNHNV and CDR2 is YYDKDF in the germline V gene (reference sequence). Deletions cut 5 bases from V and 5 bases from J, with 16 bases between. The CDR3 has 14 amino acids. The full variable domain, rest sourced from reference TRBV15 and TRBJ2-7, is DAMVIQNPRYQVTQFGKPVTLSCSQTLNHNVMYWYQQKSSQAPKLLFHYYDKDFNNEADTPDNFQSRRPNTSFCFLDIRSPGLGDTAMYLCATSEETNVDEQYFGPGTRLTVT.

In nucleotides, the CDR3 is TGTGCCAGCAGCGCGGGGGATGGGGCCAACGTCCTGACTTTC. It specifies CASSAGDGANVLTF. The chain couples TRBV9 to TRBJ2-6; the D gene is possibly TRBD2 (6 bases). The germline V gene has CDR1 SGDLS and CDR2 YYNGEE. The CDR3 extends over 14 amino acids. V was clipped by 3 bases and J by 3 bases, with 7 bases between them.

This clone was counted a single time. The chain is built from TRBV30 and TRBJ2-1, with TRBD2 matching over 7 bases. Germline trimming cut 0 bases from V and 8 bases from J; bases unmatched to any gene: 7. The germline V gene encodes CDR1 GTSNPN and CDR2 SVGIG (reference sequence). This CDR3 has 14 amino acids. This CDR3 reads CAWSVGGTRHEQFF. CDR3 DNA: TGTGCCTGGAGTGTCGGGGGGACCCGACATGAGCAGTTCTTC.

V and J are TRBV4-3 and TRBJ2-3; 8 nucleotides match TRBD1. CDR3 length: 15 amino acids. Per germline, CDR1 LGHNA and CDR2 YSLEER. Losses at the gene ends were 2 bases for V and 4 bases for J; bases not matched to a gene: 5. CDR3 nucleotides: TGCGCCAGCAGCCAATCGGACAGGGCCCCAGATACGCAGTATTTT. Amino acid sequence: CASSQSDRAPDTQYF.

V and J are TRBV13 and TRBJ2-7; weak D call: TRBD2 (5 bases). Trimming left V 1 base short and J 0 bases short, with 7 bases between. This CDR3 region has 14 residues. The V gene's germline CDR1 is PRHDT and CDR2 FYEKMQ (reference sequence). CDR3 nucleotide sequence: TGTGCCAGCAGCTTAGTTGGGAGCTCCTACGAGCAGTACTTC. It is translated as CASSLVGSSYEQYF.

The gene calls are TRBV7-8 and TRBJ2-3; no clear D. The CDR3 extends over 12 amino acids. CDR1 SGHVS and CDR2 FQNEAQ come from the germline V gene. The V end was cut by 5 bases, the J end by 2 bases, with 5 bases between. CDR3 in amino acids: CASSPFTDTQYF. CDR3 nucleotide sequence: TGTGCCAGCAGCCCCTTCACAGATACGCAGTATTTT.

V is TRBV18 and J is TRBJ1-1, with D tentatively TRBD1 (5 bases). The CDR3 totals 14 residues. The germline V gene encodes CDR1 KGHSH and CDR2 LQKENI. Trimming stripped 6 bases from V and 4 bases from J, with 15 bases between. CDR3 sequence reads: CASSSQGPGTEAFF. DNA of the CDR3: TGTGCCAGCTCGTCCCAGGGCCCGGGCACTGAAGCTTTCTTT.

The chain combines TRBV6-5 with TRBJ2-3, with 7 bases identical to TRBD1. CDR1 is MNHEY, CDR2 SVGAGI, per germline. The CDR3 is made up of 13 amino acids. The V and J ends lost 5 bases and 7 bases, in that order; junction bases with no gene match: 6. The CDR3 region is CASSGRDSHTQYF. CDR3 bases: TGTGCCAGCAGTGGCCGGGACAGTCATACGCAGTATTTT.

The chain carries TRBV5-1 and TRBJ2-4; 8 nucleotides align to TRBD2. The germline V gene encodes CDR1 SGHRS and CDR2 YFSETQ. The junction had 7 bases not matched to a gene; V was cut back by 0 bases and J by 8 bases. This CDR3 comprises 15 residues. DNA for the CDR3: TGCGCCAGCAGCTTGGGGCGAGCGGGGGCAGACATTCAGTACTTC. Translating it yields CASSLGRAGADIQYF.

This clone turned up a few times. This chain connects TRBV6-1 to TRBJ1-1; 10 bases map to TRBD1. Trimming took 1 base from V and 1 from J; bases not matched to a gene: 9. Germline lookup yields CDR1 MNHNS and CDR2 SASEGT. There are 18 residues in the CDR3. The CDR3: CASSEDVDRGLWNTEAFF. Written as DNA, the CDR3 is TGTGCCAGCAGTGAAGATGTTGACAGGGGGCTGTGGAACACTGAAGCTTTCTTT.

The chain's CDR3 is CASSQDAGDYSGANVLTF. The CDR3, as DNA: TGTGCCAGCAGCCAAGATGCGGGGGACTACTCTGGGGCCAACGTCCTGACTTTC. This sequence joins TRBV4-2 and TRBJ2-6, with TRBD2 matching over 7 bases. CDR1 LGHNA and CDR2 YNFKEQ come from the germline V gene. This CDR3 spans 18 amino acids. Unmatched junction bases numbered 5, after V lost 0 bases and J lost 0 bases.

The chain recombines TRBV28 with TRBJ1-1; D gene ambiguous. Germline CDR1 reads MDHEN; CDR2 reads SYDVKM. The CDR3 is 14 residues long. Trimming took 8 bases from V and 1 from J, leaving 14 bases between them. This CDR3 is CASGRRGKNTEAFF. CDR3 bases: TGTGCCAGCGGGCGGCGGGGAAAGAACACTGAAGCTTTCTTT.

V is TRBV2 and J is TRBJ1-1; 7 nucleotides line up with TRBD1. After removal of 7 bases from V and 0 bases from J, the junction contained 5 bases not matched to a gene. The CDR3 extends over 14 amino acids. Germline V gene lookup returns CDR1 SNHLY and CDR2 FYNNEI. The CDR3 protein is CASIAGGMNTEAFF. The CDR3 DNA reads TGTGCCAGCATCGCAGGGGGTATGAACACTGAAGCTTTCTTT.

This clone was counted once. The gene calls are TRBV7-9 and TRBJ2-1, with 8 bases fitting TRBD2. The ends lost 0 bases at V and 5 bases at J; junction bases unmatched: 15. The germline gives CDR1 SEHNR, CDR2 FQNEAQ (reference sequence). The CDR3 has 19 residues. In DNA, the CDR3 is TGTGCCAGCAGCTTAGCCCGCCTGGATCGGGGGGGTTGGCACAATGAGCAGTTCTTC. Its translation is CASSLARLDRGGWHNEQFF.

This clone was counted a few times. The chain recombines TRBV7-9 with TRBJ1-1; the D gene is possibly TRBD1 (5 bases). Trimming took 5 bases from V and 1 from J, leaving 11 bases between them. Germline V lookup: CDR1 SEHNR, CDR2 FQNEAQ (reference sequence). The CDR3 has 14 residues. The CDR3 loop is CASSHPQGNTEAFF. Here the CDR3 DNA reads TGTGCCAGCAGCCATCCTCAGGGGAACACTGAAGCTTTCTTT.

Concerning this clone itself: An end of the junction differs from the germline gene, which may be a read error. V is TRBV11-2 and J is TRBJ2-7; D may be TRBD2 (6 bases). The CDR3 spans 11 residues. The germline gives CDR1 SGHAT, CDR2 FQNNGV. CDR3 region: CASSEPELAAF. In nucleotides, the CDR3 is TGTGCCAGCAGCGAACCGGAACTAGCCGCTTTC.

The gene calls are TRBV7-3 and TRBJ2-1; a possible D gene is TRBD2 (5 bases). V lost 2 bases to trimming and J lost 9 bases, with 11 bases between them. CDR1 is SGHTA and CDR2 is FQGTGA in the germline V gene. The CDR3 consists of 13 residues. The CDR3 DNA reads as TGTGCCAGCAGCTTACAGGAGAGCGGTGAGCAGTTCTTC. Translating gives CASSLQESGEQFF.

The rearrangement joins TRBV2 to TRBJ2-2; TRBD2 aligns across 11 bases. Germline loops: CDR1 SNHLY, CDR2 FYNNEI. The V and J ends lost 11 bases and 4 bases, in that order; junction bases with no gene match: 6. This CDR3 spans 14 amino acids. The CDR3 loop is CARAGTSGTGELFF. The CDR3 DNA reads as TGTGCCCGCGCCGGGACTAGCGGCACCGGGGAGCTGTTTTTT.

V usage is TRBV6-5 and J usage is TRBJ1-2; unclear D gene. CDR1 MNHEY and CDR2 SVGAGI come from the germline V gene. V lost 1 base and J lost 0, with 3 bases in between. The CDR3 sequence is 13 residues long. CDR3 sequence (DNA): TGTGCCAGCAGTTACTATACTAACTATGGCTACACCTTC. Amino acids: CASSYYTNYGYTF.

The gene calls are TRBV21-1 and TRBJ1-1. TRBV21-1 is deemed a pseudogene. The CDR3 totals 13 residues. The CDR3, as DNA: TGTGCCAGCAGCAATTACGGGAACACTGAAGCTTTCTTT. It codes for CASSNYGNTEAFF.

The V gene is TRBV6-1, the J gene TRBJ1-2; D ambiguous. Germline V gives CDR1 MNHNS, CDR2 SASEGT. The CDR3 sequence is 12 residues long. V was clipped by 0 bases and J by 4 bases, with 3 bases between them. The CDR3 is CASSEASYGYTF. The DNA of the CDR3 is TGTGCCAGCAGTGAAGCCAGCTATGGCTACACCTTC.

V gene TRBV9 combines with J gene TRBJ2-2; D not certain. Germline values: CDR1 SGDLS, CDR2 YYNGEE. The CDR3 contains 13 residues. V lost 0 bases, J lost 7 bases, and 7 bases lay in between. This chain's CDR3 is CASSVDAGGELFF. CDR3 nucleotide sequence: TGTGCCAGCAGCGTAGACGCCGGCGGGGAGCTGTTTTTT.